The clone carrying this T cell receptor beta chain occurred many times. Its antigen remains unidentified. The CDR3 contains 14 residues. Trimming removed 3 bases at V and 4 bases at J, with 12 bases between. Germline CDR1 SEHNR, CDR2 FQNEAQ (reference sequence). The sample is drawn from a study of beta chain features in type 1 diabetes. Study observations and caveats: TCRB CDR3 length was moderately but significantly reduced in all four CD4+ subsets of Type 1 diabetes patients.

Investigators reverse transcribed all isolated RNA, so they sequenced expressed TCRB transcripts. Generated by immunoSEQ multiplex PCR, the TCRdb table keeps only in-frame clones and is missing some. The table includes about 370,000 clones, 9.5% to 10% detected once. This clonotype was sampled from a man aged 25 to 40 with type 1 diabetes. The material sequenced was central memory CD4+ T cells from blood. The chain employs TRBV7-9 and TRBJ2-5, with D perhaps TRBD1 or TRBD2 (5 bases each). In DNA form, the CDR3 reads TGTGCCAGCAGCTTGATTGGGGGAAGAGAGACCCAGTACTTC. It encodes CASSLIGGRETQYF.